This T cell receptor beta chain was observed in a study of neoadjuvant nivolumab and ipilimumab in lung cancer. Findings and caveats of the study: From pretherapy to surgery, tumor richness and clonality rose with dual therapy. TCR richness and clonality were higher in tumors than adjacent uninvolved lung. Higher pretherapy blood TCR richness went with higher resected-tumor richness.

The CDR3 is 19 amino acids. The J segment lost 1 base and the V segment lost 2 bases, leaving 9 bases of the junction unmatched. From germline, CDR1 is SEHNR and CDR2 FQNEAQ (reference sequence). Concerning this clone: Its matching antigen is unknown.

Produced via immunoSEQ multiplex PCR; TCRdb's table is partial and in-frame only. The data contain 8,000 to 10,000 clones, about 81% of them seen just once; the ten biggest clones take up 3.5%. The TCR sequence derives from an adult with non-small cell lung cancer. The V and J genes are TRBV7-9 and TRBJ2-6, with TRBD1 matching 9 bases. The source was peripheral blood, collected before neoadjuvant nivolumab, alone or with ipilimumab. The CDR3 spells CASSLNPRTGESGANVLTF. The CDR3 DNA reads TGTGCCAGCAGCTTAAATCCTCGGACAGGGGAGTCTGGGGCCAACGTCCTGACTTTC.